This TCR beta chain was sequenced in a study of CD8+CD57+ T cells in acquired aplastic anemia. About the research overall: Sorted cells (CD4+ and CD8+) yielded DNA amounts that averaged about 3.4 ug.

CD8+CD57+ cell expansion had been shown by flow cytometry in patients chosen for sequencing. Prior therapy had not been administered to any patient at the time of blood sampling. Profiles of TCR beta VDJ and CDR3 were generated from a genomic DNA template. MiXCR, run by TCRdb on the reads, gives a single entry per CDR3 protein. The sample carries about 160,000 distinct CDR3 sequences, 40% to 50% recorded once. CDR1 and CDR2 (germline): SGHRS, YFSETQ. The CDR3 is made up of 16 amino acids. In regard to this clonotype: One base away lies a much larger clone, so this may be a sequencing read error.

The sequenced material came from sorted CD4+, CD8+, or CD8+CD57+ T cells (not recorded which) from PBMCs. The clonotype originates from a human donor with aplastic anemia. The gene calls are TRBV5-1 and TRBJ2-1; D is uncertain. CDR3 sequence reads: CASSFQDPWSYDEQFF. DNA for the CDR3: TGCGCCAGCAGCTTTCAGGACCCGTGGTCCTACGATGAGCAGTTCTTC.